A selection of T cell receptor beta chains follows, all from one sample in a study of blood T cell repertoires in COVID-19. Method: immunoSEQ multiplex PCR; TCRdb's copy keeps in-frame clones and lacks some. The sample lists hundreds of thousands of clones; almost 85% were seen once. The sequenced sample consisted of peripheral blood. The receptors originated from a man aged 45-65 years with COVID-19, enrolled during active disease. Each CDR3 is given with its conserved first and last residue. The order of the fields is D gene, clone size, J gene, V gene, CDR3 protein, CDR3 DNA. The D gene is left open where the match is weak. The listing skips clone size in some rows; elsewhere it reads once, few, many or a size class.

- | - | TRBJ2-1 | TRBV5-1 | CASTDSYNEQFF | TGCGCCAGCACCGACAGTTACAATGAGCAGTTCTTC
- | - | TRBJ1-1 | TRBV10-2 | CASRDSVMNTEAFF | TGCGCCAGCAGGGACAGCGTCATGAACACTGAAGCTTTCTTT
TRBD1 | - | TRBJ1-1 | TRBV25-1 | CASRGTGNTEAFF | TGTGCCAGCAGAGGGACAGGGAACACTGAAGCTTTCTTT
- | - | TRBJ2-3 | TRBV4-3 | CASSLRDSGPGTQYF | TGCGCCAGCAGCTTGCGGGACTCGGGGCCCGGTACGCAGTATTTT
TRBD1 | - | TRBJ1-6 | TRBV5-1 | CASSLEGAPMSSYNSPLHF | TGCGCCAGCAGCTTGGAGGGGGCCCCTATGAGCTCCTATAATTCACCCCTCCACTTT
TRBD2 | - | TRBJ2-5 | TRBV11-2 | CASSTGLAGVETQYF | TGTGCCAGCAGCACAGGACTAGCGGGGGTCGAGACCCAGTACTTC
TRBD1 | - | TRBJ1-1 | TRBV29-1 | CSVQGQLRNTEAFF | TGCAGCGTCCAGGGACAGCTCAGGAACACTGAAGCTTTCTTT
- | - | TRBJ1-2 | TRBV5-1 | CASSSDSLVYGYTF | TGCGCCAGCAGCTCGGACAGCTTAGTCTATGGCTACACCTTC
TRBD1 | few | TRBJ2-7 | TRBV9 | CASSDPRQGDQEQYF | TGTGCCAGCAGTGACCCGAGACAGGGGGATCAAGAGCAGTACTTC
TRBD1 | - | TRBJ1-4 | TRBV5-6 | CASSLKKGQGYEKLFF | TGTGCCAGCAGCCTCAAAAAAGGACAGGGGTATGAAAAACTGTTTTTT
- | - | TRBJ2-5 | TRBV7-2 | CASSPTGGVQETQYF | TGTGCCAGCAGCCCGACGGGCGGGGTCCAAGAGACCCAGTACTTC
TRBD1 | - | TRBJ1-1 | TRBV10-3 | CAIGPQTGGTNTEAFF | TGTGCCATCGGTCCTCAGACAGGGGGGACGAACACTGAAGCTTTCTTT
- | - | TRBJ2-1 | TRBV6-6 | CASSYEGYNEQFF | TGTGCCAGCAGTTACGAGGGCTACAATGAGCAGTTCTTC
- | - | TRBJ2-5 | TRBV7-2 | CASSLSGVEETQYF | TGTGCCAGCAGCTTATCGGGGGTTGAAGAGACCCAGTACTTC
- | - | TRBJ1-6 | TRBV6-5 | CASSYRRNSYNSPLHF | TGTGCCAGCAGCTACAGGAGAAACTCCTATAATTCACCCCTCCACTTT
TRBD1 | - | TRBJ1-1 | TRBV15 | CATSRLQGQNTEAFF | TGTGCCACCAGCAGACTACAGGGGCAGAACACTGAAGCTTTCTTT
TRBD1 | - | TRBJ2-2 | TRBV5-1 | CASSSGTETGELFF | TGCGCCAGCAGCTCCGGGACAGAAACCGGGGAGCTGTTTTTT
TRBD1 | - | TRBJ2-7 | TRBV5-5 | CASSPGTGSFEQYF | TGTGCCAGCAGCCCTGGGACAGGGTCATTCGAGCAGTACTTC
- | - | TRBJ1-3 | TRBV30 | CAWSLPGNTIYF | TGTGCCTGGAGTCTCCCTGGAAACACCATATATTTT
TRBD2 | once | TRBJ2-1 | TRBV9 | CASSVGRAGGPRNEQFF | TGTGCCAGCAGCGTAGGGAGAGCGGGGGGGCCTCGGAATGAGCAGTTCTTC
TRBD1 | - | TRBJ1-1 | TRBV5-1 | CASSLGQGVEAFF | TGCGCCAGCAGCTTGGGACAGGGGGTTGAAGCTTTCTTT
TRBD1 | - | TRBJ1-5 | TRBV6-6 | CASRTGTGGNQPQHF | TGTGCCAGCAGGACCGGGACAGGAGGCAATCAGCCCCAGCATTTT
- | - | TRBJ2-2 | TRBV9 | CASSYQGNTGELFF | TGTGCCAGCAGCTACCAGGGGAACACCGGGGAGCTGTTTTTT
- | - | TRBJ1-5 | TRBV19 | CASRQGIFDQPQHF | TGTGCCAGTAGACAGGGCATATTTGATCAGCCCCAGCATTTT
TRBD1 | - | TRBJ2-3 | TRBV3-1/TRBV3-2 | CASSQRGTGGATDTQYF | TGTGCCAGCAGCCAGAGGGGGACAGGGGGCGCGACAGATACGCAGTATTTT
- | - | TRBJ1-3 | TRBV28 | CASSLRRRQRNTIYF | TGTGCCAGCAGCTTACGCAGGAGACAGCGAAACACCATATATTTT
TRBD1 | - | TRBJ2-5 | TRBV3-1/TRBV3-2 | CASSQAGGETQYF | TGTGCCAGCAGCCAAGCAGGGGGAGAGACCCAGTACTTC